Presented here are 11 T cell receptor beta chains from one specimen sequenced in a study of T cell repertoires in cytomegalovirus infection. One entry per CDR3 protein, called by TCRdb with MiXCR from the reads. This table holds 900,000 to 950,000 distinct CDR3 sequences, less than 35% found once. No antigen has been assigned to these receptors. The input for sequencing was cultured CD8+ T cells from PBMCs, taken from culture after CMV antigen stimulation. These receptors were obtained from a human donor in good health (CMV status not recorded). Some clones in this sample may be carry-over from other donors' samples.

The chain uses TRBV7-8 and TRBJ2-1; D is perhaps TRBD1 or TRBD2 (5 bases each). CDR3 size: 15 residues. Trimming took off 5 bases at V and 8 bases at J, with 19 bases between the two ends. Per germline, CDR1 SGHVS and CDR2 FQNEAQ. The CDR3 DNA reads as TGTGCCAGCAGCCCCCCTCTATGGGGGTGGGATGAGCAGTTCTTC. As protein: CASSPPLWGWDEQFF.

Ten or more counts support this clonotype. V gene TRBV7-2 combines with J gene TRBJ2-5, with D maybe TRBD2 (5 bases). Trimming removed 4 bases from V and 1 base from J, with 10 bases in between. Germline V gene lookup returns CDR1 SGHTA and CDR2 FQGNSA. The CDR3 loop spans 14 amino acids. The chain's CDR3 is CASSSGLFQETQYF. The DNA of the CDR3 is TGTGCCAGCAGCTCCGGACTGTTCCAAGAGACCCAGTACTTC.

The rearrangement joins TRBV27 to TRBJ1-2, with 9 bases identical to TRBD1. The length of the CDR3 is 17 residues. Trimming cost V 5 bases and J 7 bases; bases outside gene matches: 17. In germline, CDR1 is MNHEY, CDR2 SMNVEV (reference sequence). The CDR3 loop is CASSPGGQGLMSIGYTF. The CDR3 DNA follows: TGTGCCAGCAGTCCCGGGGGACAGGGACTTATGAGTATTGGCTACACCTTC.

This clonotype has just a few counts. The V gene is TRBV11-1, the J gene TRBJ2-7; no clear D. CDR3 length: 13 residues. Germline V gene lookup returns CDR1 SGHAT and CDR2 FQDESV (reference sequence). V was clipped by 1 base and J by 3 bases, with 7 bases between them. This CDR3 is CASSLVNDYEQYV. For the CDR3, the DNA is TGTGCCAGCAGCTTAGTAAACGACTACGAGCAGTACGTC.

This clonotype was counted at least ten times. This chain links TRBV10-3 with TRBJ2-3, with 10 bases that match TRBD2. This CDR3 contains 17 residues. V shed 0 bases and J 2 bases; nucleotides not matched to a gene: 5. Germline lookup yields CDR1 ENHRY and CDR2 SYGVKD. Here the CDR3 reads CAISESASGGNTDTQYF. The CDR3 region has the DNA TGTGCCATCAGTGAGTCGGCTAGCGGGGGCAACACAGATACGCAGTATTTT.

Regarding this clonotype: One end of the junction fails to match germline, which may point to a read error. The chain combines TRBV6-2 or TRBV6-3 with TRBJ1-5; D is uncertain. Germline-derived CDR1 and CDR2 are MNHEY and SVGEGT. This CDR3 has 8 residues. CDR3 amino acids: CASRRSIF. CDR3 sequence (DNA): TGTGCCAGCAGACGGTCCATATTT.

The sample holds a few counts of this clonotype. V usage is TRBV7-2 and J usage is TRBJ1-2; 8 bases fit TRBD1. This CDR3 contains 16 residues. In germline, CDR1 is SGHTA, CDR2 FQGNSA. After removal of 5 bases from V and 5 bases from J, the junction contained 13 bases not matched to a gene. CDR3 DNA: TGTGCCAGCAGCCGTCCTCGGACAGGGCATGGATATGGCTACACCTTC. Protein: CASSRPRTGHGYGYTF.

This clonotype was counted many times. This sequence joins TRBV6-1 and TRBJ2-7, with TRBD2 as a possible D gene (5 bases). With 1 base removed from V and 5 bases from J, the gap between germline ends came to 12 bases. Germline CDR1 and CDR2: MNHNS and SASEGT. The CDR3 is 14 amino acids. The CDR3 loop is CASSEEGSLDEQYV. The CDR3 coding sequence is TGTGCCAGCAGTGAAGAAGGGAGTTTGGACGAGCAGTACGTC.

The DNA of the CDR3 is TGTGCCAGCAGTCAGGAGTACCAAGAGACCCAGTACTTC. Translation gives CASSQEYQETQYF. The rearrangement joins TRBV27 to TRBJ2-5; D is undetermined. V was pared by 5 bases and J by 0 bases, with 7 bases between. CDR3 size: 13 residues. Germline CDR1 MNHEY, CDR2 SMNVEV (reference sequence).

The chain links TRBV6-1 to TRBJ2-1, with 7 bases that match TRBD2. Per the germline V gene, CDR1 is MNHNS and CDR2 is SASEGT. The CDR3 spans 14 residues. V lost 6 bases to trimming and J lost 6 bases; unmatched junction nucleotides: 8. CDR3 residues: CASREWGGGNEQFF. In DNA form, the CDR3 reads TGTGCCAGCAGGGAATGGGGGGGGGGCAATGAGCAGTTCTTC.

This clonotype was observed at least ten times. V gene TRBV7-6 combines with J gene TRBJ2-2, with a tentative D call TRBD2 (6 bases). Germline V gene data show CDR1 as SGHVS and CDR2 as FNYEAQ. This CDR3 has 15 amino acids. Deletions cut 5 bases from V and 7 bases from J, with 17 bases between. The DNA for the CDR3 is TGTGCCAGCAGCCCCGCCGGAGGGGAAATCGGGGAGCTGTTTTTT. This codes for CASSPAGGEIGELFF.